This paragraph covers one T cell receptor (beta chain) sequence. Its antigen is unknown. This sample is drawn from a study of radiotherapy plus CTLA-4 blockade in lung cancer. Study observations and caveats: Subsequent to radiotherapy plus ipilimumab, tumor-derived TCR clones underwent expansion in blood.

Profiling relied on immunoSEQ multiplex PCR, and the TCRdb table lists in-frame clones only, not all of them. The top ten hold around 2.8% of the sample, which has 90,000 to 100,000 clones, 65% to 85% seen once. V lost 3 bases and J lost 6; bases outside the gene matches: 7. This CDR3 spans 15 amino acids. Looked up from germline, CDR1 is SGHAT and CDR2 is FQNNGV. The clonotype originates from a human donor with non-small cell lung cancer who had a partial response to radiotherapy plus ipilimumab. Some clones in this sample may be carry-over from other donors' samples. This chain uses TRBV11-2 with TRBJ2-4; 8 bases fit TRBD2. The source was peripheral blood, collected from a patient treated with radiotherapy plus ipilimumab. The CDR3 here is CASSFQRLALNIQYF. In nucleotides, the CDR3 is TGTGCCAGCAGCTTTCAGCGACTAGCGCTAAACATTCAGTACTTC.